The clone carrying this TCR beta chain was seen at least ten times. RNA transcripts served as the template for amplifying TCR beta CDR3 regions. Carried out on the TCR CDR3, a first-round RT-PCR used the HTBI primer set. From the multiplex PCR reads, TCRdb called clonotypes with MiXCR, one entry per CDR3 protein. The table has more than 500,000 distinct CDR3 sequences, approximately 15% seen once. The data were taken from a study of T cells in Graves' hyperthyroidism and ophthalmopathy. Sequenced sample: blood. The TCR sequence derives from a middle-aged woman with Graves' hyperthyroidism.

CDR3 protein: CASSPYVSLAENEQFF. The CDR3 DNA sequence: TGTGCCAGCAGTCCCTACGTGTCTCTAGCGGAGAATGAGCAGTTCTTC. V is TRBV28 and J is TRBJ2-1, with 7 bases that match TRBD2. Germline assignment: CDR1 MDHEN and CDR2 SYDVKM. V lost 5 bases, J lost 7 bases, and 14 bases stayed unmatched. The length of the CDR3 is 16 residues.